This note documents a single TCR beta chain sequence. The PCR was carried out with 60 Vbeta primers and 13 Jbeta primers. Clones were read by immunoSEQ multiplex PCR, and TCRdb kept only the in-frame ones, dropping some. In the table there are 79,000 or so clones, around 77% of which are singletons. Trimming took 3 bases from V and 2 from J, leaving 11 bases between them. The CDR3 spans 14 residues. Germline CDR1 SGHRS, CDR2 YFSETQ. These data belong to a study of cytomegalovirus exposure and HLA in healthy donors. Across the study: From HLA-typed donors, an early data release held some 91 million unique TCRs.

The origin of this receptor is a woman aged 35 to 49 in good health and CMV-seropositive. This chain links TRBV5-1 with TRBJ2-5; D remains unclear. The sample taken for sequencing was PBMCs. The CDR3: CASSSLTLQETQYF. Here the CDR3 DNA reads TGCGCCAGCAGCTCGCTAACTTTGCAAGAGACCCAGTACTTC. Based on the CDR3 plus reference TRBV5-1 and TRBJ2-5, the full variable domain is KAGVTQTPRYLIKTRGQQVTLSCSPISGHRSVSWYQQTPGQGLQFLFEYFSETQRNKGNFPGRFSGRQFSNSRSEMNVSTLELGDSALYLCASSSLTLQETQYFGPGTRLLVL.